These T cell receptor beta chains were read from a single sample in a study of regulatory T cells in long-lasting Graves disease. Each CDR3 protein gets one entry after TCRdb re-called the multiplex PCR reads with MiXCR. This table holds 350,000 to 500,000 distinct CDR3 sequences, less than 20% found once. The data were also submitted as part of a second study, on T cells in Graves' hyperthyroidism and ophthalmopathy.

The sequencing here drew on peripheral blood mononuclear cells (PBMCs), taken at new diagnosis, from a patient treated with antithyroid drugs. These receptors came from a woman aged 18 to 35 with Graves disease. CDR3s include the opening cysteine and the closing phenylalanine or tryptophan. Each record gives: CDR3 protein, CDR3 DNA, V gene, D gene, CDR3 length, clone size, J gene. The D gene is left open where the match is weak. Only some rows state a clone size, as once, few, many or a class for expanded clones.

CDR3: CASSSQAVLTYNEQFF
DNA: TGCGCCAGCAGCTCCCAAGCGGTCCTTACCTACAATGAGCAGTTCTTC
V: TRBV5-1
D: .
length: 16
size: many
J: TRBJ2-1

CDR3: CASSPRVSDTQYF
DNA: TGTGCCAGCAGCCCCAGAGTATCAGATACGCAGTATTTT
V: TRBV13
D: .
length: 13
size: many
J: TRBJ2-3

CDR3: CASSRATSGNSEQFF
DNA: TGTGCCAGCAGTAGGGCGACTAGCGGCAATAGTGAGCAGTTCTTC
V: TRBV6-2/TRBV6-3
D: TRBD2
length: 15
size: many
J: TRBJ2-1

CDR3: CASSQDLPTSGMVYEQYF
DNA: TGTGCCAGCAGCCAAGATCTCCCGACTAGCGGGATGGTCTACGAGCAGTACTTC
V: TRBV2
D: TRBD2
length: 18
size: .
J: TRBJ2-7

CDR3: CATRDRAYNEQFF
DNA: TGTGCCACCCGGGACAGGGCCTACAATGAGCAGTTCTTC
V: TRBV28
D: TRBD1
length: 13
size: many
J: TRBJ2-1

CDR3: CASTLEPKASNTGELFF
DNA: TGTGCCAGCACCCTCGAACCTAAGGCGTCGAACACCGGGGAGCTGTTTTTT
V: TRBV13
D: .
length: 17
size: few
J: TRBJ2-2

CDR3: CASSSGQGASPLHF
DNA: TGTGCCAGCAGTTCCGGACAGGGCGCTTCACCCCTCCACTTT
V: TRBV6-2/TRBV6-3
D: TRBD1
length: 14
size: .
J: TRBJ1-6

CDR3: CASSRTPPGTGDLYHYGYTF
DNA: TGTGCCAGCAGTCGAACCCCACCCGGGACAGGAGATCTTTACCACTATGGCTACACCTTC
V: TRBV6-1
D: TRBD1
length: 20
size: many
J: TRBJ1-2

CDR3: CASSLVASLGTDTQYF
DNA: TGTGCCAGCAGCTTAGTGGCCTCCCTGGGCACAGATACGCAGTATTTT
V: TRBV7-6
D: .
length: 16
size: many
J: TRBJ2-3

CDR3: CASSPGQGNGYGYTF
DNA: TGCGCCAGCAGTCCGGGACAGGGGAATGGCTATGGCTACACCTTC
V: TRBV10-2
D: TRBD1
length: 15
size: .
J: TRBJ1-2

CDR3: CASSFPRSSAGRDTQYF
DNA: TGTGCCAGCAGTTTCCCCCGTTCGAGTGCCGGGAGGGATACGCAGTATTTT
V: TRBV28
D: TRBD2
length: 17
size: many
J: TRBJ2-3

CDR3: CASSLARDTQYF
DNA: TGTGCCAGCAGCTTAGCACGGGATACGCAGTATTTT
V: TRBV7-2
D: .
length: 12
size: many
J: TRBJ2-3

CDR3: CATSGYYLNEQFF
DNA: TGTGCCACCAGTGGGTACTACCTCAATGAGCAGTTCTTC
V: TRBV24-1
D: .
length: 13
size: few
J: TRBJ2-1

CDR3: CASSQDHGHQPQHF
DNA: TGTGCCAGCAGCCAAGATCACGGTCATCAGCCCCAGCATTTT
V: TRBV3-1
D: .
length: 14
size: many
J: TRBJ1-5

CDR3: CASRNSGQETQYF
DNA: TGTGCCAGCAGAAATAGCGGGCAAGAGACCCAGTACTTC
V: TRBV27
D: TRBD2
length: 13
size: many
J: TRBJ2-5

CDR3: CASSLVETDTQYF
DNA: TGTGCCAGCAGCTTGGTAGAAACAGATACGCAGTATTTT
V: TRBV5-6
D: .
length: 13
size: few
J: TRBJ2-3

CDR3: CASSVVSTGELFF
DNA: TGTGCCAGCAGCGTCGTCAGCACCGGGGAGCTGTTTTTT
V: TRBV7-2
D: .
length: 13
size: many
J: TRBJ2-2

CDR3: CASSLVAGGHEQYF
DNA: TGTGCCAGCAGCTTAGTTGCGGGAGGCCACGAGCAGTACTTC
V: TRBV7-8
D: TRBD2
length: 14
size: many
J: TRBJ2-7

CDR3: CSARVQLAGLYNEQFF
DNA: TGCAGTGCTAGAGTCCAACTAGCGGGACTATACAATGAGCAGTTCTTC
V: TRBV20-1
D: TRBD2
length: 16
size: many
J: TRBJ2-1

CDR3: CASRSSSLPGGPGSYNEQFF
DNA: TGTGCCAGCAGATCCTCCTCTCTTCCCGGGGGTCCGGGCTCCTACAATGAGCAGTTCTTC
V: TRBV12-3/TRBV12-4
D: .
length: 20
size: few
J: TRBJ2-1

CDR3: CASGLMQGDNYGYTF
DNA: TGTGCCAGCGGCTTAATGCAGGGAGACAACTATGGCTACACCTTC
V: TRBV7-3
D: .
length: 15
size: .
J: TRBJ1-2

CDR3: CASSAGTGLNQPQHF
DNA: TGTGCCAGCAGCGCTGGGACAGGCCTCAATCAGCCCCAGCATTTT
V: TRBV27
D: TRBD1
length: 15
size: .
J: TRBJ1-5

CDR3: CASSPVPGDYEQYF
DNA: TGTGCCAGCTCACCAGTGCCAGGGGACTACGAGCAGTACTTC
V: TRBV18
D: .
length: 14
size: many
J: TRBJ2-7

CDR3: CASWGGTRLGGNQPQHF
DNA: TGTGCCAGTTGGGGGGGGACCCGACTTGGGGGCAATCAGCCCCAGCATTTT
V: TRBV19
D: .
length: 17
size: .
J: TRBJ1-5

CDR3: CATSPAGGIGELFF
DNA: TGTGCCACTTCCCCGGCGGGAGGAATCGGGGAGCTGTTTTTT
V: TRBV27
D: TRBD2
length: 14
size: few
J: TRBJ2-2

CDR3: CSVRVTYEQYF
DNA: TGCAGCGTTCGCGTAACCTACGAGCAGTACTTC
V: TRBV29-1
D: .
length: 11
size: many
J: TRBJ2-7

CDR3: CASSEDRGDTQYF
DNA: TGTGCCAGCAGTGAAGACAGGGGGGATACGCAGTATTTT
V: TRBV2
D: TRBD1
length: 13
size: .
J: TRBJ2-3

CDR3: CASSLTSGPPGNEQFF
DNA: TGTGCCAGTAGTCTGACTAGCGGCCCCCCTGGCAATGAGCAGTTCTTC
V: TRBV19
D: TRBD2
length: 16
size: few
J: TRBJ2-1

CDR3: CASSLQGQYEQYF
DNA: TGCGCCAGCAGCTTGCAGGGGCAATACGAGCAGTACTTC
V: TRBV5-1
D: .
length: 13
size: many
J: TRBJ2-7

CDR3: CASSLSVGAGQPQHF
DNA: TGTGCCAGCAGTTTATCCGTAGGGGCGGGTCAGCCCCAGCATTTT
V: TRBV28
D: .
length: 15
size: many
J: TRBJ1-5

CDR3: CASSLESGFTDTQYF
DNA: TGTGCCAGCAGCTTGGAGAGTGGATTTACAGATACGCAGTATTTT
V: TRBV5-4
D: .
length: 15
size: few
J: TRBJ2-3

CDR3: CASSETMNQPQHF
DNA: TGTGCCAGCAGTGAAACAATGAATCAGCCCCAGCATTTT
V: TRBV6-1
D: .
length: 13
size: many
J: TRBJ1-5

CDR3: CASSQVGADTQYF
DNA: TGCGCCAGCAGCCAAGTTGGTGCAGATACGCAGTATTTT
V: TRBV4-1
D: .
length: 13
size: few
J: TRBJ2-3

CDR3: CASSEDSGTGTSYEQYF
DNA: TGTGCCAGCAGTGAAGATTCGGGAACAGGCACCTCCTACGAGCAGTACTTC
V: TRBV6-1
D: .
length: 17
size: many
J: TRBJ2-7

CDR3: CASSPSITRTDYGYTF
DNA: TGCGCCAGCAGCCCGAGTATCACACGGACTGACTATGGCTACACCTTC
V: TRBV5-1
D: .
length: 16
size: many
J: TRBJ1-2

CDR3: CASSREDHTDTQYF
DNA: TGTGCCAGCAGTAGGGAGGACCACACAGATACGCAGTATTTT
V: TRBV2
D: .
length: 14
size: .
J: TRBJ2-3

CDR3: CASSEGLAGVGEQFF
DNA: TGTGCCAGCAGTGAAGGCCTAGCGGGAGTTGGTGAGCAGTTCTTC
V: TRBV2
D: TRBD2
length: 15
size: many
J: TRBJ2-1

CDR3: CASSRGTGLQQETQYF
DNA: TGTGCCAGCAGCAGGGGGACAGGCCTCCAACAAGAGACCCAGTACTTC
V: TRBV5-6
D: TRBD1
length: 16
size: few
J: TRBJ2-5

CDR3: CASSFGSGGNQPQHF
DNA: TGTGCCAGCAGCTTTGGTTCAGGAGGCAATCAGCCCCAGCATTTT
V: TRBV7-9
D: .
length: 15
size: .
J: TRBJ1-5

CDR3: CASSPAVTASNQPQHF
DNA: TGTGCCAGCTCACCCGCCGTGACCGCCTCAAATCAGCCCCAGCATTTT
V: TRBV18
D: .
length: 16
size: few
J: TRBJ1-5

CDR3: CASSGIWERERNYEQYF
DNA: TGTGCCAGCAGTGGGATCTGGGAGCGGGAGAGAAACTACGAGCAGTACTTC
V: TRBV6-1
D: TRBD2
length: 17
size: many
J: TRBJ2-7

CDR3: CAISGGTSGPTDTQYF
DNA: TGTGCCATCAGTGGGGGGACTAGCGGCCCCACAGATACGCAGTATTTT
V: TRBV10-3
D: TRBD2
length: 16
size: few
J: TRBJ2-3

CDR3: CSASRDRGNIQYF
DNA: TGCAGTGCTAGTAGGGACAGGGGAAACATTCAGTACTTC
V: TRBV20-1
D: TRBD1
length: 13
size: .
J: TRBJ2-4

CDR3: CASSQDGTYEQYF
DNA: TGTGCCAGCAGCCAGGACGGAACTTACGAGCAGTACTTC
V: TRBV7-9
D: .
length: 13
size: many
J: TRBJ2-7

CDR3: CASSAWTENQPQHF
DNA: TGTGCCAGCAGTGCCTGGACAGAAAATCAGCCCCAGCATTTT
V: TRBV6-1
D: .
length: 14
size: few
J: TRBJ1-5

CDR3: CASSVDSGLSEQYF
DNA: TGTGCCAGCAGCGTAGATTCAGGGTTAAGCGAGCAGTACTTC
V: TRBV9
D: .
length: 14
size: .
J: TRBJ2-7

CDR3: CASSLGLAGVTGELFF
DNA: TGTGCCAGCAGCTTAGGACTAGCGGGAGTTACCGGGGAGCTGTTTTTT
V: TRBV11-2
D: TRBD2
length: 16
size: many
J: TRBJ2-2